This T cell receptor beta chain was identified in a study of chemoradiotherapy in HPV16-positive cancers. Study context: Candidate HPV-specific clones and shared TCR motifs came from a couple of HPV16-positive patients.

Germline CDR1 and CDR2: SQVTM and ANQGSEA. CDR3 length equals 12 residues. Between the trimmed V and J ends, which lost 6 bases and 3 bases, there was a span of 12 bases. Samples were taken several times over chemoradiotherapy. Method: immunoSEQ multiplex PCR; TCRdb's copy keeps in-frame clones and lacks some. In the table there are approximately 2,200 clones, around 81% of which are singletons. General study results and limits: In HPV16-positive patients, HPV-responsive T-cell expansion tracked better recurrence-free survival. HPV-specific T cells were functionally defined from only two HPV16-positive patients.

On this clone itself: Its antigen is not identified.

The source is a human donor with HPV-associated anogenital cancer. Sequenced material: tumor tissue, taken from a patient who underwent chemoradiotherapy. The V and J genes are TRBV29-1 and TRBJ2-7; maybe TRBD2 (5 bases). CDR3 DNA sequence: TGCAGCGTCGCTCCCGGAGGCTACGAGCAGTACTTC. Its protein product is CSVAPGGYEQYF.